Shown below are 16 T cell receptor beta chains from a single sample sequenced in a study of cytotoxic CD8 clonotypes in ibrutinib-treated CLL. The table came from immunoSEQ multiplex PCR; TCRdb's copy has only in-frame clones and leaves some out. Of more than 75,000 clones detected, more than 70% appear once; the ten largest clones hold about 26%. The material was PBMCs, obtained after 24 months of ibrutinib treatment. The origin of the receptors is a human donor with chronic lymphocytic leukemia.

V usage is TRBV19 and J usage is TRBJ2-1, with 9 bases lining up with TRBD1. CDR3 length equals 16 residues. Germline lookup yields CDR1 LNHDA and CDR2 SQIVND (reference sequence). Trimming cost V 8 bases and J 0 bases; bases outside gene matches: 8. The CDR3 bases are TGTGCCAGTTCTCCCACGGACAGGGGCTCCTACAATGAGCAGTTCTTC. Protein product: CASSPTDRGSYNEQFF.

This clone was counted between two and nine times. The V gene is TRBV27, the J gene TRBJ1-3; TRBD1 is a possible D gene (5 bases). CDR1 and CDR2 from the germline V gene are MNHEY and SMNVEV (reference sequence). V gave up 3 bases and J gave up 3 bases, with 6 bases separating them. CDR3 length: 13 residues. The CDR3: CASSFRDGNTIYF. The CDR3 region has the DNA TGTGCCAGCAGTTTCAGGGATGGAAACACCATATATTTT.

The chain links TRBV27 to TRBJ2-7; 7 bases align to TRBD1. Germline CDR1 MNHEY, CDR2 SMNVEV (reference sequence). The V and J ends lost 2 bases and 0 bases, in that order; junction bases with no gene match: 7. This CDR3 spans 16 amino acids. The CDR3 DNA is TGTGCCAGCAGTTTAAAAGGGGGACAGTTCTCCTACGAGCAGTACTTC. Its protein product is CASSLKGGQFSYEQYF.

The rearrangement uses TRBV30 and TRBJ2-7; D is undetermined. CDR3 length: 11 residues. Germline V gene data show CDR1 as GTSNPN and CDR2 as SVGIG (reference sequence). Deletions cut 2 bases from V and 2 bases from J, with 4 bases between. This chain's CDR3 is CAWSRAYEQYF. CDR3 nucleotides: TGTGCCTGGAGTAGGGCCTACGAGCAGTACTTC.

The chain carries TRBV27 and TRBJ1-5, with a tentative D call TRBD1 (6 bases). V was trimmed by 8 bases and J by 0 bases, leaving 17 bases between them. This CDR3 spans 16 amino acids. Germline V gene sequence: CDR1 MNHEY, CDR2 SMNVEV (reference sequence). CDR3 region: CASGGGRRYSNQPQHF. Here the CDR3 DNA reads TGTGCCAGCGGGGGGGGCCGCAGGTATAGCAATCAGCCCCAGCATTTT.

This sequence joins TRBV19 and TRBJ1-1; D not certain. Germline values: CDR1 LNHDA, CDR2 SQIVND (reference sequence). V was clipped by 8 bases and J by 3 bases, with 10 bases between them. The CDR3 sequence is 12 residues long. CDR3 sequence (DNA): TGTGCCAGTCACGGACCTTACACTGAAGCTTTCTTT. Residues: CASHGPYTEAFF.

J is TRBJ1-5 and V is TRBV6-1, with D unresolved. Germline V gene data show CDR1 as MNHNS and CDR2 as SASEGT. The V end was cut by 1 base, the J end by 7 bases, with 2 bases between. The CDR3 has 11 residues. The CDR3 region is CASSEGQPQHF. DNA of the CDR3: TGTGCCAGCAGTGAAGGGCAGCCCCAGCATTTT.

The CDR3 DNA reads TGTGCCAGCATCGACCCCGGGGCGCGGAGTTCACCCCTCCACTTT. It yields the protein CASIDPGARSSPLHF. V is TRBV2 and J is TRBJ1-6, with D possibly matching TRBD1 (5 bases). V was clipped by 7 bases and J by 9 bases, with 19 bases between them. Germline CDR1 and CDR2: SNHLY and FYNNEI. CDR3 length: 15 residues.

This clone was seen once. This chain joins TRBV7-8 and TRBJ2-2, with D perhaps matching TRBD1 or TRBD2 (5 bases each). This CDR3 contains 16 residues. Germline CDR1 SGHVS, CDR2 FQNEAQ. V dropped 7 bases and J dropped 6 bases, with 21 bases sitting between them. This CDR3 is CASTTARGQVPGELFF. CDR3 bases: TGTGCCAGCACCACTGCCCGGGGCCAGGTTCCCGGGGAGCTGTTTTTT. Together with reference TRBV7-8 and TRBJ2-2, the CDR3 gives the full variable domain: GAGVSQSPRYKVAKRGQDVALRCDPISGHVSLFWYQQALGQGPEFLTYFQNEAQLDKSGLPSDRFFAERPEGSVSTLKIQRTQQEDSAVYLCASTTARGQVPGELFFGEGSRLTVL.

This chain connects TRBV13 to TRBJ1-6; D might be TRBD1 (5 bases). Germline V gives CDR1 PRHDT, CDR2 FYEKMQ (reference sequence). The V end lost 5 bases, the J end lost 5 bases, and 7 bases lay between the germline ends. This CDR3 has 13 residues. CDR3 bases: TGTGCCAGCAGCGCACAGGATAATTCACCCCTCCACTTT. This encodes CASSAQDNSPLHF.

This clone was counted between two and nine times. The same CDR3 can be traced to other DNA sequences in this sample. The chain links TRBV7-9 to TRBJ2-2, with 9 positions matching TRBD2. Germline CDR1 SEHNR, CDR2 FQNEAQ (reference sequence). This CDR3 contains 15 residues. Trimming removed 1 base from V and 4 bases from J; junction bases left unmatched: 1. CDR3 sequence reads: CASSLGSGGTGELFF. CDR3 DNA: TGTGCCAGCAGCTTAGGTAGCGGGGGCACCGGGGAGCTGTTTTTT.

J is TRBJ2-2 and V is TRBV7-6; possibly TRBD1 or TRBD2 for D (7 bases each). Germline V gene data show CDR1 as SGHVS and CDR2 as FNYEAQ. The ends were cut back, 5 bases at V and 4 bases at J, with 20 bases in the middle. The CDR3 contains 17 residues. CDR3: CASSQSTTGTITGELFF. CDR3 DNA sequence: TGTGCCAGCAGCCAGTCCACGACAGGGACTATCACCGGGGAGCTGTTTTTT.

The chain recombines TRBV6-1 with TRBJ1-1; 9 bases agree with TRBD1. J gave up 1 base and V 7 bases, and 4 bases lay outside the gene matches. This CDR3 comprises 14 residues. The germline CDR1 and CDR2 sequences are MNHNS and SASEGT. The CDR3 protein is CASNPGQGNTEAFF. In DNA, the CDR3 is TGTGCCAGCAATCCGGGACAGGGGAACACTGAAGCTTTCTTT.

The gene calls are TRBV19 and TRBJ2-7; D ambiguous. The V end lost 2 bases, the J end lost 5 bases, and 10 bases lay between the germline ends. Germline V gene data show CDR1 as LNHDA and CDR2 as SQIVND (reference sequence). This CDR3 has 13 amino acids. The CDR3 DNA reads TGTGCCAGTAGTATAAAGGGTGTCGACGAGCAGTACTTC. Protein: CASSIKGVDEQYF.

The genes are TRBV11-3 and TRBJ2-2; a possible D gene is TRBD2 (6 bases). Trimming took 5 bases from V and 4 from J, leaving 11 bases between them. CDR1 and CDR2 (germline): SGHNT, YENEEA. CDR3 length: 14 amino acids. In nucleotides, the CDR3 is TGTGCCAGCAGCCGGAGGGAATCCACCGGGGAGCTGTTTTTT. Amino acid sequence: CASSRRESTGELFF.

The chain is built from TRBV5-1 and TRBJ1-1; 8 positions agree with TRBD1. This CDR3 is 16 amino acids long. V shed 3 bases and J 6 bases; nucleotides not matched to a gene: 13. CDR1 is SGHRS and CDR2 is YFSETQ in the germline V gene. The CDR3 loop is CASSSYRDRFFSEAFF. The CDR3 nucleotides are TGCGCCAGCAGCTCATACCGGGACAGGTTCTTCTCTGAAGCTTTCTTT.